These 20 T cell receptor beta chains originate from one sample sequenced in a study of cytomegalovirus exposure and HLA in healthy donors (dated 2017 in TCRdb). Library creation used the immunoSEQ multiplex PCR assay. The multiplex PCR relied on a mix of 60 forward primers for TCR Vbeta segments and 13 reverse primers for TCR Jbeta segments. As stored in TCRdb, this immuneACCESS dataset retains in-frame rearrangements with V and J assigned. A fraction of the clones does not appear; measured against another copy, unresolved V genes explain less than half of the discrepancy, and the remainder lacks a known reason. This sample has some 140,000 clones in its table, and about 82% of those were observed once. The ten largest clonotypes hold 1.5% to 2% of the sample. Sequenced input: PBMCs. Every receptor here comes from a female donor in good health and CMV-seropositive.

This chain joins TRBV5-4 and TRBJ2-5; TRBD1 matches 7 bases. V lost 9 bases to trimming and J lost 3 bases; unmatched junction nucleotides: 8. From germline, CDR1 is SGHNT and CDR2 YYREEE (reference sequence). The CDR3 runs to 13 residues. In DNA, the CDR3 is TGTGCCACCAGGACCGGGACAGAAGAGACCCAGTACTTC. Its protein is CATRTGTEETQYF.

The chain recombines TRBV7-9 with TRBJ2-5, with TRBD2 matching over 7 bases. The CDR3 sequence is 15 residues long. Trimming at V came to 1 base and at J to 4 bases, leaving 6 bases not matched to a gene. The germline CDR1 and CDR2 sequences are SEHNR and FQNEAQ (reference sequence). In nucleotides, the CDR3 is TGTGCCAGCAGCTTAGGGGGGGGAACAAGAGAGACCCAGTACTTC. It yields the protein CASSLGGGTRETQYF.

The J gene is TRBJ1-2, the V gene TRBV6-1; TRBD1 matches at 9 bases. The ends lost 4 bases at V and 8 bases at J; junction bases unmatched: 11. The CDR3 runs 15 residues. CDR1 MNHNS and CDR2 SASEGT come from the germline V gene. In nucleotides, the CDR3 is TGTGCCAGCAGTGTAATACCGGGACAGGGTATCGGCTACACCTTC. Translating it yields CASSVIPGQGIGYTF.

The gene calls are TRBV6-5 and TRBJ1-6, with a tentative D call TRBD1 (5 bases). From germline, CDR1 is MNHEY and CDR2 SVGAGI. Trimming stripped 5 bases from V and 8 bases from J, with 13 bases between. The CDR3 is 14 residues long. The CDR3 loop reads CASSASVGHSPLHF. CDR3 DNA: TGTGCCAGCAGTGCTTCCGTGGGGCATTCACCCCTCCACTTT.

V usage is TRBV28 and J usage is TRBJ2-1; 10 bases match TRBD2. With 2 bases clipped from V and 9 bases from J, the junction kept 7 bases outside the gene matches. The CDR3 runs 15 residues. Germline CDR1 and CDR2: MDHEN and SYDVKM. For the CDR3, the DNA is TGTGCCAGCAGTTTAGGGTCTAGCGGGAGTGGTGAGCAGTTCTTC. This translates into CASSLGSSGSGEQFF.

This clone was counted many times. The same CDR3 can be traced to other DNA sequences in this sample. In nucleotides, the CDR3 is TGTGCCAGCAGCTTGGGGGACAGGGCCTACAATGAGCAGTTCTTC. This codes for CASSLGDRAYNEQFF. The chain links TRBV5-6 to TRBJ2-1, with TRBD1 matching 9 bases. The CDR3 extends over 15 amino acids. Germline-derived CDR1 and CDR2 are SGHDT and YYEEEE. J lost 2 bases, V lost 0 bases, and 0 bases had no gene match.

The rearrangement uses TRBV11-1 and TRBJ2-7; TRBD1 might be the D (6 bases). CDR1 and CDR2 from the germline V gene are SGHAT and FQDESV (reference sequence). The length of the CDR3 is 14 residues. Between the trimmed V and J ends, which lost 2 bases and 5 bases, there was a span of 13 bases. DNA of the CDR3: TGTGCCAGCAGCTTAATGGGGGCGCATAACGAGCAGTACTTC. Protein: CASSLMGAHNEQYF.

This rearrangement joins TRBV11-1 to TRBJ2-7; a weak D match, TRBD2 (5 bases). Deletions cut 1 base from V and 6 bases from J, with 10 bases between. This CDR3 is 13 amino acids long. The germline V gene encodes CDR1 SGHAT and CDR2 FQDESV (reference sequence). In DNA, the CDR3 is TGTGCCAGCAGCTTAGGGACTTTCCTCGAGCAGTACTTC. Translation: CASSLGTFLEQYF.

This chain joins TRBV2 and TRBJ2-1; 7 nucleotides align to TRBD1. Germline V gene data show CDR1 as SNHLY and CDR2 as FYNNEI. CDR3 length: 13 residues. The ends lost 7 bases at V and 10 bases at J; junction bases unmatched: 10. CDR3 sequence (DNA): TGTGCCAGCACCCGACAGGGCCCGGGGGAGCAGTTCTTC. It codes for CASTRQGPGEQFF.

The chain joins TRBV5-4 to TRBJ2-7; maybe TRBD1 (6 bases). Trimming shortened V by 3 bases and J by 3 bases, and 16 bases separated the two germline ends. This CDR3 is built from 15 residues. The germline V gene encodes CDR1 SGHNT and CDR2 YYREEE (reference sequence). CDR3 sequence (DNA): TGTGCCAGCAGCTCGCCCGGACAGAGGAACTACGAGCAGTACTTC. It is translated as CASSSPGQRNYEQYF.

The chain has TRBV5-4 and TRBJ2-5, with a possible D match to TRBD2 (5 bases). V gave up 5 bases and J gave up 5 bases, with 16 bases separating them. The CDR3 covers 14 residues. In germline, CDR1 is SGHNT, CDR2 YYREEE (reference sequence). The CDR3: CASRAVEWAETQYF. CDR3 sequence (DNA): TGTGCCAGCAGAGCGGTGGAATGGGCGGAGACCCAGTACTTC.

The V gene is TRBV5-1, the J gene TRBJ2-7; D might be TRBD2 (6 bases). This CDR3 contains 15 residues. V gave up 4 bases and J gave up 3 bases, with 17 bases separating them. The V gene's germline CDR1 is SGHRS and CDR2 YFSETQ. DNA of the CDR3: TGCGCCAGCAGCCCCCAGGAGGGGCTTATCTACGAGCAGTACTTC. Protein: CASSPQEGLIYEQYF.

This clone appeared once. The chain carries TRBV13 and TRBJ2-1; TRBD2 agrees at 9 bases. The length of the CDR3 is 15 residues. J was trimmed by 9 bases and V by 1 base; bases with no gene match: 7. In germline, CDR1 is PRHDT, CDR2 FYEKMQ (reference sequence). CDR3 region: CASSLVGGGAIEQFF. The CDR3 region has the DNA TGTGCCAGCAGCTTAGTCGGCGGGGGGGCGATTGAGCAGTTCTTC.

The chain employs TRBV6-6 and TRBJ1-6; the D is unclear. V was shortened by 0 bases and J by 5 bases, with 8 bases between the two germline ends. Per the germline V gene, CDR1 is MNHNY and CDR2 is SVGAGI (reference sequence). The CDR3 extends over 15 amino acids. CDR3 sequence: CASSYSSIHNSPLHF. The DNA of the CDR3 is TGTGCCAGCAGTTACTCTTCCATCCATAATTCACCCCTCCACTTT.

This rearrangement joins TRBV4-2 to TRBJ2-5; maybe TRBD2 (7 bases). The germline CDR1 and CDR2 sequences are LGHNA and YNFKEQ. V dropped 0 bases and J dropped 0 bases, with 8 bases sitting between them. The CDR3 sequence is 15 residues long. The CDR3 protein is CASSQEGGDQETQYF. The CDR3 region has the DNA TGTGCCAGCAGCCAAGAAGGGGGGGACCAAGAGACCCAGTACTTC.

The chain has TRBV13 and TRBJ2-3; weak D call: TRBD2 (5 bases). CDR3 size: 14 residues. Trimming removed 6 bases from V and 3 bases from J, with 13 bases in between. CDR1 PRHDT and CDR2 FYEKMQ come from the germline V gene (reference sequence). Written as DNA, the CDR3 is TGTGCCAGCAGGCCCGGACTCGCAACAGATACGCAGTATTTT. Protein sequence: CASRPGLATDTQYF.

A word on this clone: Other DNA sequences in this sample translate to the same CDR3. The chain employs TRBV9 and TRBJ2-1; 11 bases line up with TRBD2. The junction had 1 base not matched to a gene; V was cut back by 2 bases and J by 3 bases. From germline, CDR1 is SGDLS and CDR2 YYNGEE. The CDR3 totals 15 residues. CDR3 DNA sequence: TGTGCCAGCAGCGTGGGGACTAGCGGCTACAATGAGCAGTTCTTC. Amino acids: CASSVGTSGYNEQFF.

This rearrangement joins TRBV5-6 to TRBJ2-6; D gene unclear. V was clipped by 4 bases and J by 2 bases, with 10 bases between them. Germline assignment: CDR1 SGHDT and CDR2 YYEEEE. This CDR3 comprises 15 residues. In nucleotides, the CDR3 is TGTGCCAGCAGCCCCCAACCAGCTGGGGCCAACGTCCTGACTTTC. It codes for CASSPQPAGANVLTF.

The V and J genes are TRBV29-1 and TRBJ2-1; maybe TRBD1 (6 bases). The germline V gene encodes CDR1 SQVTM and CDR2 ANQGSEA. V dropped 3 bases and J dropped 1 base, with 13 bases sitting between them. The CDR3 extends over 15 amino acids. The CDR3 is CSVDPGQKSYNEQFF. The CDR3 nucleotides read TGCAGCGTTGATCCGGGACAAAAATCCTACAATGAGCAGTTCTTC.

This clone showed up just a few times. The CDR3 bases are TGCGCCAGCAGCCCGGGGGGACTAGCACACGAGACCCAGTACTTC. The encoded protein is CASSPGGLAHETQYF. The chain has TRBV5-1 and TRBJ2-5, with TRBD2 matching over 9 bases. The CDR3 length is 15 residues. Germline CDR1 and CDR2: SGHRS and YFSETQ. V lost 4 bases to trimming and J lost 5 bases; unmatched junction nucleotides: 9.